This T cell receptor beta chain was profiled in a study of blood T cell repertoires in COVID-19 (dated by TCRdb to the early 2020s). For the study in its entirety: The collaborator samples originated in the United States, Italy and Spain and spanned the acute and convalescent phases of COVID-19. The dataset comprised deeply sampled blood TCRbeta repertoires from subjects exposed to, actively infected with, or recovered from COVID-19. The material from the prospective study consisted of cDNA or gDNA derived from T cells, B-cell-depleted T cells, or PBMCs. The repertoires were released in a freely available public database meant as a resource for research on the immune response to SARS-CoV-2. HLA class I and class II types, where available, came from metadata supplied by the sample provider rather than from assay-based typing. The samples were drawn from two sources: the first 160 participants of the ongoing ImmuneRACE study, and 1,000 to 1,500 subjects contributed by 6 global collaborators. Sample metadata almost always included a de-identified subject ID, COVID-19 status, age in years and sex. The investigation overall reported the following: Clinical and demographic metadata were provided uncurated, with the amount varying by source and participant.

In this sample, this clone turned up once. Its antigen is unknown. Base-call qualities are not available, and no considerably larger clone is one nucleotide away. CDR1 and CDR2 were assigned from the germline V gene as SGHNT and YENEEA. V lost 3 bases and J lost 10 bases; the stretch between them is 13 bases long. There are 13 amino acids in the CDR3, from cysteine to phenylalanine inclusive. Only the CDR3 region is kept as DNA, spanning 39 bases read in frame from base 1. Participants in the prospective study were aged about 18 to 100 years, lived in over 20 United States geographic areas, and enrolled through a virtual design. In the prospective study, cohorts were assigned on the basis of participant-reported clinical history obtained from a screening survey and a study questionnaire. ImmuneRACE Cohort 3 recovered participants were defined by two consecutive negative NP/OP PCR tests, healthcare professional clearance, or symptom resolution. Each participant in the prospective study had whole blood, serum and a nasopharyngeal or oropharyngeal swab collected by mobile phlebotomists. Over a 2-month period, participants in the prospective study had the option of providing additional blood draws and questionnaires. Blood samples from the prospective study were shipped frozen or at room temperature prior to DNA extraction.

The immunoSEQ Assay, a bias-controlled multiplex PCR, was used to amplify TCRbeta CDR3 regions from genomic DNA. As for how the authors treated the data: The number of nucleated cells in each sample was estimated from the amplification of reference gene primers within the assay. Sequence reads were collapsed and filtered to measure the absolute abundance of every unique TCRbeta CDR3 rearrangement. For each sample, productive Simpson clonality was calculated as the square root of Simpson's diversity index over productive rearrangements. TCRdb limited this immuneACCESS table to in-frame rearrangements with V and J called. A share of clones is missing; checked studies link under half to unresolved V genes, and the rest is unexplained. The V and J calls and clone size are taken from that table; D and trimming were inferred from the DNA. This sample lists fewer than 600,000 clones; around nine tenths were detected once. Less than 2% of the sample is held by the ten biggest clonotypes.

The clonotype originates from a woman in her 40s who had recovered from COVID-19. The sample was PBMCs or T cells enriched from blood (not recorded which). The V gene is TRBV11-3 and the J gene is TRBJ1-5; a confident D gene designation cannot be given. The CDR3 reads as follows: CASSFRSSEPQHF. Here is the DNA: TGTGCCAGCAGCTTCCGTAGTTCCGAACCCCAGCATTTT.